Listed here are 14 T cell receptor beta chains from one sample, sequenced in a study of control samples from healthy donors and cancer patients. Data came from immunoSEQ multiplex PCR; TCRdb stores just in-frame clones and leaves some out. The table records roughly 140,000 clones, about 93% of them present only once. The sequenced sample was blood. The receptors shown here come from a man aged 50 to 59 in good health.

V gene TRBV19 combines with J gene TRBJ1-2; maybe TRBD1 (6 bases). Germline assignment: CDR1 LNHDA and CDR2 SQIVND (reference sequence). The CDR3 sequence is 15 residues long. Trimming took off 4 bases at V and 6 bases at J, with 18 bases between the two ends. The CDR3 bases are TGTGCCAGTAGTAAAGAAGGCACAGGGAGGAATGGCTACACCTTC. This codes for CASSKEGTGRNGYTF. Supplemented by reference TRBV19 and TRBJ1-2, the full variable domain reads DGGITQSPKYLFRKEGQNVTLSCEQNLNHDAMYWYRQDPGQGLRLIYYSQIVNDFQKGDIAEGYSVSREKKESFPLTVTSAQKNPTAFYLCASSKEGTGRNGYTFGSGTRLTVV.

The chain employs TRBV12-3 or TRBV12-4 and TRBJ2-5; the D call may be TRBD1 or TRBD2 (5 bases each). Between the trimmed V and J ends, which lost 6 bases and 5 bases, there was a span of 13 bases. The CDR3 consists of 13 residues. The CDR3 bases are TGTGCCAGCAGACTTGGGACGCTGGAGACCCAGTACTTC. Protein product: CASRLGTLETQYF.

The CDR3 region is CASSIGDTQYF. The CDR3 DNA reads as TGTGCCAGTAGTATCGGCGATACGCAGTATTTT. This chain uses TRBV19 with TRBJ2-3; D is ambiguous. From germline, CDR1 is LNHDA and CDR2 SQIVND (reference sequence). The CDR3 contains 11 residues. V lost 3 bases to trimming and J lost 6 bases, with 4 bases between them.

This chain's CDR3 is CASSLTGGRDTEAFF. CDR3 DNA sequence: TGTGCCAGCAGCCTTACAGGGGGCCGGGACACTGAAGCTTTCTTT. The V gene is TRBV5-6, the J gene TRBJ1-1; 9 nucleotides align to TRBD1. Germline CDR1 is SGHDT and CDR2 is YYEEEE. This CDR3 spans 15 amino acids. J was trimmed by 3 bases and V by 4 bases; bases with no gene match: 7.

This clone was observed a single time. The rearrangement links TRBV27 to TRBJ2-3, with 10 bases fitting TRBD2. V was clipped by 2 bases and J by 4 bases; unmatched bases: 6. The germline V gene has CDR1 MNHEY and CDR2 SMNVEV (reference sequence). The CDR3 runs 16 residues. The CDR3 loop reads CASSLALAGAADTQYF. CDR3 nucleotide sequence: TGTGCCAGCAGTTTAGCTCTAGCGGGAGCCGCAGATACGCAGTATTTT.

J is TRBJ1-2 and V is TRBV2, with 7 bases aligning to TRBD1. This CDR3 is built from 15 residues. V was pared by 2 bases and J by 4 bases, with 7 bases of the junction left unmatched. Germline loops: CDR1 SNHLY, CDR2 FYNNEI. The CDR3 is CASSEWDSLGYGYTF. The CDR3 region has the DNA TGTGCCAGCAGTGAATGGGACAGCCTGGGCTATGGCTACACCTTC.

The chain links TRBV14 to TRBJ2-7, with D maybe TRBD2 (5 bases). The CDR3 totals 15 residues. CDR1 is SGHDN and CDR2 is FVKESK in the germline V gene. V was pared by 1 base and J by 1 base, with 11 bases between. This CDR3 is CASSQGLADSYEQYF. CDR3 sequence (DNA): TGTGCCAGCAGCCAAGGTCTAGCTGATTCCTACGAGCAGTACTTC.

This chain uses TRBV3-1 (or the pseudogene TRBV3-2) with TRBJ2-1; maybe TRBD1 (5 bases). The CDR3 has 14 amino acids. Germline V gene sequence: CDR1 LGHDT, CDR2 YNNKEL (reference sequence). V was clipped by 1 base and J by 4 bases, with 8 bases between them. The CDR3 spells CASSQVSGYNEQFF. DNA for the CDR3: TGTGCCAGCAGCCAAGTGTCAGGGTACAATGAGCAGTTCTTC.

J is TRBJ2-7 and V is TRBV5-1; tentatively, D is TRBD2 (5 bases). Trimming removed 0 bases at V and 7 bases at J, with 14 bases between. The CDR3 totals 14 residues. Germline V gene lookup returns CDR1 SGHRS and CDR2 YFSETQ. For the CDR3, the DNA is TGCGCCAGCAGCTTGGGCGGCGCGAGGGTTGAGCAGTACTTC. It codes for CASSLGGARVEQYF.

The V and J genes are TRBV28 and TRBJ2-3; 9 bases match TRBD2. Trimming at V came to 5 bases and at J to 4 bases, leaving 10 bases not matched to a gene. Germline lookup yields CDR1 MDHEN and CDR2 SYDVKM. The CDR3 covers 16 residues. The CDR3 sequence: CASSQTSGDPPDTQYF. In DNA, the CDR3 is TGTGCCAGCAGTCAGACTAGCGGAGATCCTCCAGATACGCAGTATTTT.

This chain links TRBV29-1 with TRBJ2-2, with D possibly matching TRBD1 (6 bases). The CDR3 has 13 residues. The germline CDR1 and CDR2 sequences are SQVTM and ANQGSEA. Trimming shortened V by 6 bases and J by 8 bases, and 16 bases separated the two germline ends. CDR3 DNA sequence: TGCAGCGTAACAGGGAACCTACGTGGGGAGCTGTTTTTT. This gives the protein CSVTGNLRGELFF.

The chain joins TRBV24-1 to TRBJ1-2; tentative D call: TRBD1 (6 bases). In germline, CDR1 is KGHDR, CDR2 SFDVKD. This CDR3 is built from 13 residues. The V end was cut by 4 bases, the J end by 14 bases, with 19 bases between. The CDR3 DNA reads TGTGCCACCAGTGACACGGACAGCTCCGGAACGACCTTC. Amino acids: CATSDTDSSGTTF.

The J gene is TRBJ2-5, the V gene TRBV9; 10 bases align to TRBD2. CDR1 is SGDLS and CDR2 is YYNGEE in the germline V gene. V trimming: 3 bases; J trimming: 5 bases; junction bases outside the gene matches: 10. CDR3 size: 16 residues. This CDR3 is CASSERTSGGPETQYF. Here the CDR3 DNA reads TGTGCCAGCAGCGAAAGGACTAGCGGTGGTCCGGAGACCCAGTACTTC. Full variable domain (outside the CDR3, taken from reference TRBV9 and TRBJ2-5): DSGVTQTPKHLITATGQRVTLRCSPRSGDLSVYWYQQSLDQGLQFLIQYYNGEERAKGNILERFSAQQFPDLHSELNLSSLELGDSALYFCASSERTSGGPETQYFGPGTRLLVL.

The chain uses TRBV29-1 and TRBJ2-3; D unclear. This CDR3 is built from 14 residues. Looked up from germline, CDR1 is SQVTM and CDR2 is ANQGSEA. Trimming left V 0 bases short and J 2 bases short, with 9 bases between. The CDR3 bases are TGCAGCGTTGAAGAGTGGTTGACCACAGATACGCAGTATTTT. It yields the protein CSVEEWLTTDTQYF.